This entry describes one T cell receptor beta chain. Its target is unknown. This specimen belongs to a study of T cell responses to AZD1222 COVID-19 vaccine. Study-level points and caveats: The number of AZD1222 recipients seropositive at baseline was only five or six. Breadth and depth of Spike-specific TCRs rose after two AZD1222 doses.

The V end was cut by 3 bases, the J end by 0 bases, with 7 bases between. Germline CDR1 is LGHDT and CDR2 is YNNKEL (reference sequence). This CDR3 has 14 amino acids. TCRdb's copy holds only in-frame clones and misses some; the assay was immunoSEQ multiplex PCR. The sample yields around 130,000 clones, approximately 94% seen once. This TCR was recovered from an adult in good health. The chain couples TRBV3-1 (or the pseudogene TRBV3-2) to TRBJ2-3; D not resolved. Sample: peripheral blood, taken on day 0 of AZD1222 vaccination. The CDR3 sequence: CASSHWQSTDTQYF. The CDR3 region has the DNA TGTGCCAGCAGCCATTGGCAGAGCACAGATACGCAGTATTTT.